Listed here are 17 T cell receptor beta chains from one sample, sequenced in a study of identical twins. TCRdb re-derived calls from the 5' RACE reads in MiXCR, one entry per CDR3 protein. This sample has some 270,000 distinct CDR3 sequences, with about 8% found just once. The data were also submitted as part of a second study, on yellow fever vaccine responses in identical twins.

The sequencing sample was made of CD8+ T cells sorted from blood. The receptors were sampled from a woman between 18 and 29 years old in good health.

The rearrangement joins TRBV7-9 to TRBJ2-7; 11 positions agree with TRBD1. CDR1 SEHNR and CDR2 FQNEAQ come from the germline V gene (reference sequence). There are 16 residues in the CDR3. J lost 3 bases, V lost 3 bases, and 7 bases had no gene match. Here the CDR3 reads CASSFTPGTGGYEQYF. Written as DNA, the CDR3 is TGTGCCAGCAGCTTTACCCCCGGGACAGGGGGCTACGAGCAGTACTTC.

This clonotype appeared many times. The genes are TRBV7-9 and TRBJ2-7; D is possibly TRBD2 (6 bases). The CDR3 contains 13 residues. Looked up from germline, CDR1 is SEHNR and CDR2 is FQNEAQ (reference sequence). Between the trimmed V and J ends, which lost 1 base and 3 bases, there was a span of 7 bases. The CDR3 nucleotides read TGTGCCAGCAGCTTAGGGGACTTCTACGAGCAGTACTTC. Encoded protein: CASSLGDFYEQYF.

Only a few counts were recorded for this clonotype. The chain employs TRBV7-3 and TRBJ2-1; D not resolved. In germline, CDR1 is SGHTA, CDR2 FQGTGA. The CDR3 extends over 15 amino acids. V lost 1 base to trimming and J lost 5 bases, with 12 bases between them. CDR3 DNA: TGTGCCAGCAGCTTAAGTGTTCTGAAGGACAATGAGCAGTTCTTC. It specifies CASSLSVLKDNEQFF.

The CDR3 protein is CASSPHLALSVSQETQYF. CDR3 in DNA: TGTGCCAGCAGCCCCCACTTAGCGTTGTCAGTTTCACAAGAGACCCAGTACTTC. V and J are TRBV11-1 and TRBJ2-5; tentative D call: TRBD2 (5 bases). Germline V lookup: CDR1 SGHAT, CDR2 FQDESV (reference sequence). The length of the CDR3 is 18 residues. The V gene lost 5 bases and the J gene lost 2 bases, with 24 bases spanning the gap.

This clonotype showed up many times. This chain uses TRBV4-1 with TRBJ2-7, with 7 bases that match TRBD2. Germline CDR1 MGHRA, CDR2 YSYEKL. V lost 1 base to trimming and J lost 2 bases; unmatched junction nucleotides: 2. The CDR3 is 14 residues long. The CDR3: CASSQGGGAYEQYF. CDR3 DNA sequence: TGCGCCAGCAGCCAAGGGGGGGGAGCCTACGAGCAGTACTTC.

This clonotype was detected only a few times. This sequence joins TRBV6-6 and TRBJ2-1, with unresolved D. This CDR3 contains 12 residues. The germline V gene has CDR1 MNHNY and CDR2 SVGAGI (reference sequence). Trimming left V 7 bases short and J 6 bases short, with 10 bases between. The CDR3 bases are TGTGCCAGCACACTCGGGTCCAATGAGCAGTTCTTC. As protein: CASTLGSNEQFF.

This clonotype was seen a handful of times. The chain links TRBV20-1 to TRBJ2-1, with 7 bases aligning to TRBD2. Germline-derived CDR1 and CDR2 are DFQATT and SNEGSKA (reference sequence). The CDR3 totals 16 residues. The V segment lost 1 base and the J segment 0 bases; nucleotides outside the gene matches: 6. The CDR3 nucleotides are TGCAGTGCTAGAGCCCCAGCGGGAAGCTCCTACAATGAGCAGTTCTTC. Residues: CSARAPAGSSYNEQFF.

CDR3 amino acids: CASSHRDTSYEQYF. The DNA for the CDR3 is TGTGCCAGCAGCCACAGGGACACCTCCTACGAGCAGTACTTC. The chain links TRBV14 to TRBJ2-7; perhaps TRBD1 as D (6 bases). This CDR3 is 14 amino acids long. V dropped 3 bases and J dropped 0 bases, with 9 bases sitting between them. The germline CDR1 and CDR2 sequences are SGHDN and FVKESK.

The CDR3 bases are TGTGCCAGCAGTTTATTCGCAGGGGCCTACGAGCAGTACTTC. Its protein is CASSLFAGAYEQYF. The chain is built from TRBV28 and TRBJ2-7; a weak D match, TRBD1 (6 bases). The germline V gene encodes CDR1 MDHEN and CDR2 SYDVKM. CDR3 length: 14 amino acids. The V gene lost 1 base and the J gene lost 2 bases, with 9 bases spanning the gap.

About this clonotype: A read error may explain this, as a much larger clone is one base away. The chain has TRBV25-1 and TRBJ2-7, with 9 bases identical to TRBD1. The germline V gene has CDR1 MGHDK and CDR2 SYGVNS. The CDR3 is 13 residues long. The CDR3, as DNA: TGTGCCAGCAGGGGGACAGGGATTCTCGAGCTGTACTTC. It yields the protein CASRGTGILELYF.

The sample holds a few counts of this clonotype. The chain links TRBV11-1 to TRBJ2-3; 7 bases align to TRBD1. Germline trimming cut 5 bases from V and 6 bases from J; bases unmatched to any gene: 14. Germline lookup yields CDR1 SGHAT and CDR2 FQDESV (reference sequence). The CDR3 has 16 residues. The CDR3 is CASSRDSSLTRDTQYF. CDR3 coding DNA: TGTGCCAGCAGCCGGGACAGCAGCCTGACGAGGGATACGCAGTATTTT.

This clonotype showed up just a few times. The gene calls are TRBV18 and TRBJ2-3, with a tentative D call TRBD2 (5 bases). The CDR3 extends over 15 amino acids. Germline CDR1 is KGHSH and CDR2 is LQKENI. Trimming took 0 bases from V and 6 from J, leaving 13 bases between them. CDR3 in DNA: TGTGCCAGCTCACCACCGATTACCCTAGCTGATACGCAGTATTTT. It specifies CASSPPITLADTQYF.

In its sample, this clonotype was seen a few times. The chain employs TRBV12-3 or TRBV12-4 and TRBJ2-3; perhaps D is TRBD1 or TRBD2 (5 bases each). The CDR3 runs 15 residues. Trimming removed 7 bases at V and 0 bases at J, with 14 bases between. The CDR3, as DNA: TGTGCCAGCACATTAGAGGGGCCAAGCACAGATACGCAGTATTTT. Protein product: CASTLEGPSTDTQYF.

The rearrangement links TRBV7-2 to TRBJ2-5; D ambiguous. Germline loops: CDR1 SGHTA, CDR2 FQGNSA. CDR3 length equals 15 residues. The V end was cut by 4 bases, the J end by 4 bases, with 16 bases between. CDR3 DNA sequence: TGTGCCAGCAGCTCCTCGTGGACCTTGATAGAGACCCAGTACTTC. This codes for CASSSSWTLIETQYF.

The genes are TRBV4-3 and TRBJ2-7, with unresolved D. Between the trimmed V and J ends, which lost 0 bases and 1 base, there was a span of 10 bases. The CDR3 extends over 15 amino acids. The germline gives CDR1 LGHNA, CDR2 YSLEER. CDR3 sequence (DNA): TGCGCCAGCAGCCAAGACGTGAGGAGTTCCTACGAGCAGTACTTC. Translated: CASSQDVRSSYEQYF.

This clonotype was observed a handful of times. The V and J genes are TRBV4-1 and TRBJ2-3, with TRBD2 as a possible D gene (5 bases). Trimming left V 1 base short and J 0 bases short, with 11 bases between. The CDR3 has 16 amino acids. Germline CDR1 and CDR2: MGHRA and YSYEKL. CDR3 coding DNA: TGCGCCAGCAGCCAAGTCGTCGGCGGGAGCACAGATACGCAGTATTTT. Translation gives CASSQVVGGSTDTQYF.

The chain is built from TRBV20-1 and TRBJ1-4; D unresolved. This CDR3 is built from 15 residues. Germline V gives CDR1 DFQATT, CDR2 SNEGSKA (reference sequence). V dropped 0 bases and J dropped 11 bases, with 19 bases sitting between them. CDR3 in amino acids: CSARDRVGLREKLFF. The CDR3 DNA reads TGCAGTGCTAGAGATAGAGTTGGGCTCCGGGAGAAACTGTTTTTT.